Listed here is a single T cell receptor (beta chain). Its antigen is currently unknown. Produced via immunoSEQ multiplex PCR; TCRdb's table is partial and in-frame only. The sample has tens of thousands of clones, approximately 78% seen once; the top ten hold 33%. The data are from a study of T cells in localized non-small cell lung cancer. General study findings and limits: Increased T cell density in blood showed an association with longer overall survival. Uninvolved adjacent lung had the highest recorded T cell clonality, with tumor below it. Out of the top 100 tumor clones, a median around 57 were seen in adjacent lung.

This TCR came from a male donor at least 60 years old with stage II squamous cell lung carcinoma. The material sequenced was peripheral blood, taken before any cancer treatment.

The CDR3, as DNA: TGTGCCAGCAGATTAACAGGGTCTGGTGAGCAGTTCTTC. This encodes CASRLTGSGEQFF. The rearrangement joins TRBV6-1 to TRBJ2-1, with D perhaps matching TRBD1 (6 bases). The CDR3 runs to 13 residues. The V gene's germline CDR1 is MNHNS and CDR2 SASEGT. Trimming removed 6 bases at V and 9 bases at J, with 15 bases between.